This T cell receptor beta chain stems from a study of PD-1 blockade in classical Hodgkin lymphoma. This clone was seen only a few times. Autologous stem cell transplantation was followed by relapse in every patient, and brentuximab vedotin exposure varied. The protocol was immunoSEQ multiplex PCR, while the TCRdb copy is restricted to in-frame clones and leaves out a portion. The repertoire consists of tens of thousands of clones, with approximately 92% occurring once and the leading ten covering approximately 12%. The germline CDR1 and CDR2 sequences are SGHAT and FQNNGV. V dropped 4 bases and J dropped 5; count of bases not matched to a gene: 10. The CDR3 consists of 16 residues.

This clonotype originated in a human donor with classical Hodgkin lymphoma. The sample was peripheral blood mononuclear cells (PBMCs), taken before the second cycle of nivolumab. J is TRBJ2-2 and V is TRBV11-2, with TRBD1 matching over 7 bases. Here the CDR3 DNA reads TGTGCCAGCAGCTCCGGGACAGCAAGGGGTACCGGGGAGCTGTTTTTT. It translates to CASSSGTARGTGELFF.